The 9 T cell receptor beta chains below were found in one sample sequenced in a study of blood T cell repertoires in COVID-19. Produced via immunoSEQ multiplex PCR; TCRdb's table is partial and in-frame only. The data contain approximately 130,000 clones, 84% of them singletons. Sequenced input: peripheral blood. These receptors were collected from a human donor in a cohort sampled during active COVID-19.

This sequence joins TRBV7-9 and TRBJ2-7; D is unresolved. V shed 5 bases and J shed 3 bases, with 11 bases lying between them. Germline loops: CDR1 SEHNR, CDR2 FQNEAQ (reference sequence). CDR3 length equals 13 residues. In nucleotides, the CDR3 is TGTGCCAGCAGCCCCCTTGGCGGCTACGAGCAGTACTTC. Translating gives CASSPLGGYEQYF.

This clone has a handful of counts. The chain employs TRBV29-1 and TRBJ2-7; 8 bases fit TRBD1. J was trimmed by 2 bases and V by 6 bases; bases with no gene match: 9. The CDR3 has 14 residues. Per germline, CDR1 SQVTM and CDR2 ANQGSEA. CDR3 residues: CSVGQGGFTYEQYF. The DNA for the CDR3 is TGCAGCGTAGGACAGGGAGGTTTTACCTACGAGCAGTACTTC.

The J gene is TRBJ2-7, the V gene TRBV28; possibly TRBD2 for D (6 bases). From germline, CDR1 is MDHEN and CDR2 SYDVKM. With 5 bases removed from V and 2 bases from J, the gap between germline ends came to 10 bases. This CDR3 has 13 amino acids. Here the CDR3 reads CASSTSPTYEQYF. CDR3 DNA sequence: TGTGCCAGCAGTACTAGCCCGACCTACGAGCAGTACTTC. Variable domain in full (rest from reference TRBV28 and TRBJ2-7): DVKVTQSSRYLVKRTGEKVFLECVQDMDHENMFWYRQDPGLGLRLIYFSYDVKMKEKGDIPEGYSVSREKKERFSLILESASTNQTSMYLCASSTSPTYEQYFGPGTRLTVT.

This chain joins TRBV7-2 and TRBJ1-4; 7 positions match TRBD1. This CDR3 has 14 amino acids. Germline V CDR1 and CDR2: SGHTA, FQGNSA. The ends lost 3 bases at V and 3 bases at J; junction bases unmatched: 1. The CDR3 loop is CASSFQGANEKLFF. CDR3 nucleotides: TGTGCCAGCAGCTTTCAGGGGGCTAATGAAAAACTGTTTTTT.

The chain couples TRBV4-1 to TRBJ1-1; TRBD1 matches at 7 bases. CDR3 length: 13 residues. Germline CDR1 is MGHRA and CDR2 is YSYEKL. The V gene end was trimmed by 6 bases and the J gene end by 4 bases; junction bases not matched to a gene: 5. The CDR3 reads CASRNRGLTEAFF. CDR3 nucleotide sequence: TGCGCCAGCAGAAACAGGGGTCTCACTGAAGCTTTCTTT.

The chain is built from TRBV5-6 and TRBJ2-3; 7 bases map to TRBD1. Germline CDR1 reads SGHDT; CDR2 reads YYEEEE. V dropped 4 bases and J dropped 2; count of bases not matched to a gene: 4. The CDR3 extends over 14 amino acids. The CDR3 sequence: CASSRGQDTDTQYF. DNA for the CDR3: TGTGCCAGCAGCCGTGGACAGGACACAGATACGCAGTATTTT.

The chain couples TRBV2 to TRBJ2-7; D might be TRBD2 (6 bases). The CDR3 has 16 amino acids. V shed 3 bases and J shed 7 bases, with 22 bases lying between them. Germline V gives CDR1 SNHLY, CDR2 FYNNEI. The chain's CDR3 is CASSDPGEVNYEEQYF. CDR3 bases: TGTGCCAGCAGTGATCCTGGGGAGGTGAACTACGAAGAGCAGTACTTC.

This clone was observed a single time. The chain is built from TRBV7-9 and TRBJ1-1; D may be TRBD1 (5 bases). V gave up 5 bases and J gave up 0 bases, with 13 bases separating them. The CDR3 covers 15 residues. Germline loops: CDR1 SEHNR, CDR2 FQNEAQ (reference sequence). CDR3 protein: CASSRDRTMNTEAFF. CDR3 nucleotide sequence: TGTGCCAGCAGCCGAGACAGAACAATGAACACTGAAGCTTTCTTT.

The chain combines TRBV6-5 with TRBJ1-6; 9 nucleotides align to TRBD1. This CDR3 comprises 15 residues. CDR1 is MNHEY, CDR2 SVGAGI, per germline. Germline trimming cut 8 bases from V and 10 bases from J; bases unmatched to any gene: 12. CDR3 protein: CASSPTWTGDSPLHF. CDR3 in DNA: TGTGCCAGCTCTCCAACCTGGACAGGGGACTCACCCCTCCACTTT.